This T cell receptor (beta chain) was observed in a study of cytomegalovirus exposure and HLA in healthy donors. Overall study results and limits: Rare TCR sequences dominated, though some public TCRs recurred in many donors.

Profiling relied on immunoSEQ multiplex PCR, and the TCRdb table lists in-frame clones only, not all of them. There are under 100,000 clones in the sample; approximately 96% occur only once, and 0.78% lies in the top ten. Germline CDR1 and CDR2: MGHRA and YSYEKL. V lost 0 bases, J lost 6 bases, and 16 bases lay in between. The CDR3 contains 16 residues. On this clone itself: The antigen remains unidentified.

The source is a man between 18 and 29 years old in good health and CMV-seronegative. Sequencing input: PBMCs. The V and J genes are TRBV4-1 and TRBJ2-3, with D perhaps matching TRBD2 (6 bases). The CDR3 nucleotides read TGCGCCAGCAGCCAAGATCGATCCGGGGGTCCGGATACGCAGTATTTT. This sequence encodes CASSQDRSGGPDTQYF.